This T cell receptor beta chain was obtained from a study of cytomegalovirus exposure and HLA in healthy donors. Both 60 Vbeta primers and 13 Jbeta primers went into the PCR. Profiling relied on immunoSEQ multiplex PCR, and the TCRdb table lists in-frame clones only, not all of them. The sample includes 100,000 to 140,000 clones, around two thirds seen only once; the top ten take approximately 14%. Note on this clone: Its target is unknown.

Study findings and constraints: Sequencing likely caused a cluster of highly shared sequence variants. An analysis was carried out later, and it reportedly showed fewer N-insertions in an Asian-associated ancestry cluster than the approximately 710-donor mean.

V was pared by 7 bases and J by 3 bases, with 7 bases of the junction left unmatched. Germline assignment: CDR1 WNHNN and CDR2 SYGVQD (reference sequence). The CDR3 extends over 15 amino acids. The receptor comes from a woman in her forties in good health and CMV-seropositive. Sequencing was carried out using PBMCs. The rearrangement uses TRBV10-1 and TRBJ2-1; 9 nucleotides align to TRBD1. As DNA, the CDR3 is TGCGCCAGCAACCAGGGACAGGGAAACTACAATGAGCAGTTCTTC. The encoded protein is CASNQGQGNYNEQFF.